This T cell receptor (beta chain) was found in a study of blood T cell repertoires in COVID-19. For the study at large: Samples of COVID-19 (acute and convalescent) were obtained from the United States, Italy and Spain. From T cells, B-cell-depleted T cells, or PBMCs came the material, which was cDNA or gDNA.

In the original workflow: Scientists estimated how many nucleated cells there were by amplifying reference gene primers. Method: immunoSEQ multiplex PCR; TCRdb's copy keeps in-frame clones and lacks some. V and J calls and clone size come straight from that table; D and trimming were deduced from the DNA. The table lists around 260,000 clones, 75% to 90% of them singletons. Per the germline V gene, CDR1 is SGHRS and CDR2 is YFSETQ. The CDR3 contains 18 residues. The V gene end was trimmed by 5 bases and the J gene end by 0 bases; junction bases not matched to a gene: 6. Sequencing input: peripheral blood. V is TRBV5-1 and J is TRBJ2-3, with 16 bases matching TRBD2. The source of this sequence is a man aged 55 to 70 who had recovered from COVID-19. CDR3 region: CASSSGTSGRASTDTQYF. Written as DNA, the CDR3 is TGCGCCAGCAGTTCCGGGACTAGCGGGAGGGCCAGCACAGATACGCAGTATTTT.